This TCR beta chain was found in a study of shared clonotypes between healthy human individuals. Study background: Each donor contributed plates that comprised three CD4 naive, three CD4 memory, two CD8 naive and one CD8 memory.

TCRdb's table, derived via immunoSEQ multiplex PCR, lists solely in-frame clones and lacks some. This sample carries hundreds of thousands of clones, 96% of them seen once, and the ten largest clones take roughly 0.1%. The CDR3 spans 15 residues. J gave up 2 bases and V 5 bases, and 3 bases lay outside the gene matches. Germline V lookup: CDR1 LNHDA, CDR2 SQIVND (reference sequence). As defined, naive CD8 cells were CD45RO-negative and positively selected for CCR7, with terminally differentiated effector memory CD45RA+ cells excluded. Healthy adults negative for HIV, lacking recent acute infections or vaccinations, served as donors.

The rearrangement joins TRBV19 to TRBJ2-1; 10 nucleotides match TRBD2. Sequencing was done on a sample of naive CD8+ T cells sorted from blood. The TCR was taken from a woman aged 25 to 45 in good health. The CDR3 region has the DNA TGTGCCAGTAGTCCAAGCGGGAGGGCCTACAATGAGCAGTTCTTC. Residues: CASSPSGRAYNEQFF.